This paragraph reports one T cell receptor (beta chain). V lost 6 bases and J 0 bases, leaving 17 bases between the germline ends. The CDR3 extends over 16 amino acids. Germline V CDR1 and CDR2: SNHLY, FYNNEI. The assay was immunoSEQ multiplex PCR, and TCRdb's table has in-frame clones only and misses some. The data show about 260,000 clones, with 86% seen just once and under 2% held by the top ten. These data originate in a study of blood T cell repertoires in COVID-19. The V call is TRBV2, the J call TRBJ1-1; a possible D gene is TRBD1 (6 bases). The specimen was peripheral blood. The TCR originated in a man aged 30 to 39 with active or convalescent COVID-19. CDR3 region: CASSPFGTTMNTEAFF. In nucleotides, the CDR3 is TGTGCCAGCAGCCCCTTCGGGACAACCATGAACACTGAAGCTTTCTTT.